This record covers a single T cell receptor beta chain. The sample comes from a study of radiotherapy plus CTLA-4 blockade in lung cancer. V dropped 5 bases and J dropped 1; count of bases not matched to a gene: 6. The CDR3 spans 15 residues. From germline, CDR1 is SEHNR and CDR2 FQNEAQ (reference sequence). Clones were sequenced by immunoSEQ multiplex PCR, and TCRdb holds only the in-frame ones, with some missing. Among about 68,000 clones listed, 70% to 85% were seen once. The rearrangement uses TRBV7-9 and TRBJ1-2, with TRBD1 matching 8 bases. Sequences were derived from peripheral blood, sampled from a patient treated with radiotherapy plus ipilimumab. The origin of this receptor is a human donor with non-small cell lung cancer who had a complete response to radiotherapy plus ipilimumab. The CDR3 region is CASSQTTGDNYGYTF. In DNA, the CDR3 is TGTGCCAGCAGCCAAACGACAGGGGATAACTATGGCTACACCTTC.